The clone carrying this T cell receptor (beta chain) was seen just once. In the original workflow: Using reference gene primer amplification, nucleated cell counts were estimated. Profiling relied on immunoSEQ multiplex PCR, and the TCRdb table lists in-frame clones only, not all of them. That table supplies the V and J calls and clone size; D and trimming were determined from the DNA. The table includes around 170,000 clones, around two thirds detected once. The sample comes from a study of blood T cell repertoires in COVID-19. Overall study context: Material from acute and convalescent COVID-19 was sourced from the United States, Italy and Spain.

Germline-derived CDR1 and CDR2 are MNHEY and SVGAGI. Trimming pared 6 bases from V and 5 bases from J, leaving 10 bases between. The CDR3 is made up of 12 amino acids. The TCR comes from a woman at least 80 years old with acute or convalescent COVID-19. This chain joins TRBV6-5 and TRBJ1-2; D ambiguous. Sequencing was done on a sample of peripheral blood. The CDR3 DNA sequence: TGTGCCAGCAGCAGAAAATGGTATGGCTACACCTTC. It is translated as CASSRKWYGYTF.